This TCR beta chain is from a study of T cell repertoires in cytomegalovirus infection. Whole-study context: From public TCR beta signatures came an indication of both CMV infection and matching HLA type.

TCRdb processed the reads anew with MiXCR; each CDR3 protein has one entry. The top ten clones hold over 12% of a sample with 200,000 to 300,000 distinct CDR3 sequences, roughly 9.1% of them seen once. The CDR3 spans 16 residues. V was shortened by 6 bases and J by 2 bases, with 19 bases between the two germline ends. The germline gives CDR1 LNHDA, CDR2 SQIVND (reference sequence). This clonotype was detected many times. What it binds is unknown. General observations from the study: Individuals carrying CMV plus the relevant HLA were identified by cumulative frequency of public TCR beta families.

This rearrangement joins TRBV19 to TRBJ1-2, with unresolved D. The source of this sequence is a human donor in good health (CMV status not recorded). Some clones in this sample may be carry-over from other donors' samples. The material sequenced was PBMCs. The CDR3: CASSPRGGGRNYGYTF. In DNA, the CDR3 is TGTGCCAGTAGCCCTCGGGGAGGAGGACGAAACTATGGCTACACCTTC. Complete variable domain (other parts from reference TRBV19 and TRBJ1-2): DGGITQSPKYLFRKEGQNVTLSCEQNLNHDAMYWYRQDPGQGLRLIYYSQIVNDFQKGDIAEGYSVSREKKESFPLTVTSAQKNPTAFYLCASSPRGGGRNYGYTFGSGTRLTVV.